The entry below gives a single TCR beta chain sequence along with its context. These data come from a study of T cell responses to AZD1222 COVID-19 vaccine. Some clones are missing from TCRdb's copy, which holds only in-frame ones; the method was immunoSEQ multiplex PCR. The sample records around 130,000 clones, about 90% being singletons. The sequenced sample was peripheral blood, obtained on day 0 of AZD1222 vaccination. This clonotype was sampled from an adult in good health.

DNA for the CDR3: TGCGCCAGCAGCTTGGGGATGGCACCCTCTGGAAACACCATATATTTT. Protein product: CASSLGMAPSGNTIYF. The chain uses TRBV5-1 and TRBJ1-3; D uncertain. Germline V gene data show CDR1 as SGHRS and CDR2 as YFSETQ. V shed 0 bases and J shed 0 bases, with 10 bases lying between them. The CDR3 runs 16 residues.